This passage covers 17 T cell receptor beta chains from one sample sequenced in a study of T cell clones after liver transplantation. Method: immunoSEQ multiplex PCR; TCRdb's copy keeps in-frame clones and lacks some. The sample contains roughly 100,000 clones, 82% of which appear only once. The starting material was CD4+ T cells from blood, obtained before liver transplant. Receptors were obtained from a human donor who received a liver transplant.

DNA for the CDR3: TGTGCCAGCAGTTATAAGGGAATGAACACTGAAGCTTTCTTT. This sequence encodes CASSYKGMNTEAFF. The chain combines TRBV6-5 with TRBJ1-1; D is uncertain. The V end lost 3 bases, the J end lost 0 bases, and 8 bases lay between the germline ends. Germline CDR1 MNHEY, CDR2 SVGAGI. The CDR3 consists of 14 residues.

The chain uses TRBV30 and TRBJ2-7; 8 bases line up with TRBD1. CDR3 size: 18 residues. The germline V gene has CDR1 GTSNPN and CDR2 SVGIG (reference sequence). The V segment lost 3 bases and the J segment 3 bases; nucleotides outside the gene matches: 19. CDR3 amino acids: CAWRPRGQGASIGYEQYF. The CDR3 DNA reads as TGTGCCTGGAGACCAAGGGGGCAGGGGGCGTCAATAGGCTACGAGCAGTACTTC.

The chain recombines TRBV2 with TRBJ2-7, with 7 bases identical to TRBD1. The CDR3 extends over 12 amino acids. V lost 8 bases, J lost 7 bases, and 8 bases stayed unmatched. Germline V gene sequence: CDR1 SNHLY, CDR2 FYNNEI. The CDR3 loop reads CASYHRGGEQYF. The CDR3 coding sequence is TGTGCCAGCTATCACAGGGGTGGGGAGCAGTACTTC. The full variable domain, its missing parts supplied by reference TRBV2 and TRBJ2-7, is EPEVTQTPSHQVTQMGQEVILRCVPISNHLYFYWYRQILGQKVEFLVSFYNNEISEKSEIFDDQFSVERPDGSNFTLKIRSTKLEDSAMYFCASYHRGGEQYFGPGTRLTVT.

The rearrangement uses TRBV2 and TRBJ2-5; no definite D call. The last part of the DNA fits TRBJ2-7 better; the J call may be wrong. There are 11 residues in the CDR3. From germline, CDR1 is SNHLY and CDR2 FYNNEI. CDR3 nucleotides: TGTGCCAGCAGTGAAGTCTACGAGCAGTACTTC. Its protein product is CASSEVYEQYF.

The DNA of the CDR3 is TGTGCCAGCAGCTTAGAAGCGGACCCCTGGTCACCCCTCCACTTT. As protein: CASSLEADPWSPLHF. The V gene is TRBV7-2, the J gene TRBJ1-6; D unresolved. V was cut by 1 base and J by 10 bases, with 14 bases left in between. The length of the CDR3 is 15 residues. Germline lookup yields CDR1 SGHTA and CDR2 FQGNSA.

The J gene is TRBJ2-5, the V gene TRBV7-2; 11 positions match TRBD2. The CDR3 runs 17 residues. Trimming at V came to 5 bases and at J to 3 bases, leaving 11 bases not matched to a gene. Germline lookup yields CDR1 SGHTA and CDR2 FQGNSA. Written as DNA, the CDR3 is TGTGCCAGCAGCACTAGCGGGAGCCCCGGTATCAAAGAGACCCAGTACTTC. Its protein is CASSTSGSPGIKETQYF.

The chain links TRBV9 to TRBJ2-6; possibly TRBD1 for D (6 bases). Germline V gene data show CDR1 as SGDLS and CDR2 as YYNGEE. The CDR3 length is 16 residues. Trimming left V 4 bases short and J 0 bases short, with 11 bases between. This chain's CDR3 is CASSPGQFSGANVLTF. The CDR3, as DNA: TGTGCCAGCAGCCCAGGACAGTTCTCTGGGGCCAACGTCCTGACTTTC.

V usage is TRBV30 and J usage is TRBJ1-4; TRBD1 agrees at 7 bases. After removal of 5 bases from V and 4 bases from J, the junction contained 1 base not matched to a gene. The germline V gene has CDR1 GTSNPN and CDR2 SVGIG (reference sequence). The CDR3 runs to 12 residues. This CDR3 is CAWRQGNEKLFF. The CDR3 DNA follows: TGTGCCTGGCGACAGGGTAATGAAAAACTGTTTTTT.

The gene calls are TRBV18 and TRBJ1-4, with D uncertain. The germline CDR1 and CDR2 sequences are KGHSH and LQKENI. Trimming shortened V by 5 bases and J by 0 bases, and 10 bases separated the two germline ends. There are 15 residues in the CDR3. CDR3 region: CASSLQQPTNEKLFF. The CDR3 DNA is TGTGCCAGCTCATTACAGCAACCAACTAATGAAAAACTGTTTTTT.

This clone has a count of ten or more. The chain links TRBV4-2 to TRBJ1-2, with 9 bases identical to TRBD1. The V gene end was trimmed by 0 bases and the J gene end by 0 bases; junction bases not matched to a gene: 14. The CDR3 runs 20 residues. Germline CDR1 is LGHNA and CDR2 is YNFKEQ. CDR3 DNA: TGTGCCAGCAGCCAAGATCTAAGAGGTGTGGGACAGGGAGCTAACTATGGCTACACCTTC. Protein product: CASSQDLRGVGQGANYGYTF.

CDR3 in amino acids: CASSLGVGSYEQYF. The CDR3 DNA sequence: TGTGCCAGCAGCCTAGGGGTCGGCTCCTACGAGCAGTACTTC. The V gene is TRBV7-9, the J gene TRBJ2-7; tentative D call: TRBD1 (5 bases). The germline V gene has CDR1 SEHNR and CDR2 FQNEAQ (reference sequence). The ends were cut back, 5 bases at V and 0 bases at J, with 11 bases in the middle. The CDR3 runs to 14 residues.

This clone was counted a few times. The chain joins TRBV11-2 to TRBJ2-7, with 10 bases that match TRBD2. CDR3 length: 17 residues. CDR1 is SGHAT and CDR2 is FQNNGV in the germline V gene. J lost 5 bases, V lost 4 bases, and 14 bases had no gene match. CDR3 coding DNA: TGTGCCAGCAGCTCCCCCGGCCTAGCGGGAGCAATCAACGAGCAGTACTTC. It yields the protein CASSSPGLAGAINEQYF.

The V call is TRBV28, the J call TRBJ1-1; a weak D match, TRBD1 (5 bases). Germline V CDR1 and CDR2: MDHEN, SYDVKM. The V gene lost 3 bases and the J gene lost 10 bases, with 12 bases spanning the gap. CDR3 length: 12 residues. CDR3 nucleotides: TGTGCCAGCAGTTTCCGAGGGGCAGCAGCTTTCTTT. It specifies CASSFRGAAAFF.

Here the CDR3 reads CASSSGGTEAFF. The CDR3 coding sequence is TGTGCCAGCAGTTCCGGAGGCACTGAAGCTTTCTTT. The chain combines TRBV6-5 with TRBJ1-1, with D unclear. Germline assignment: CDR1 MNHEY and CDR2 SVGAGI. Trimming cost V 4 bases and J 4 bases, with 7 bases left between them. The length of the CDR3 is 12 residues.

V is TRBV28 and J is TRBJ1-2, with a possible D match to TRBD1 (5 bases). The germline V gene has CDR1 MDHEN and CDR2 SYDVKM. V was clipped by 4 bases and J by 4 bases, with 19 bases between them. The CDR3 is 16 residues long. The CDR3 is CASSSPAGDLLYGYTF. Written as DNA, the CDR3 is TGTGCCAGCAGTTCCCCCGCTGGGGACCTACTCTATGGCTACACCTTC.

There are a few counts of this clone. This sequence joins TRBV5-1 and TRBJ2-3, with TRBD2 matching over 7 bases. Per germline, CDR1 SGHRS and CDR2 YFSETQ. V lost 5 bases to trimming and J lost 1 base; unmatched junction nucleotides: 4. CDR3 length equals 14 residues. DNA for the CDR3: TGCGCCAGCAGTTTGACTAGCCGCACAGATACGCAGTATTTT. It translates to CASSLTSRTDTQYF.

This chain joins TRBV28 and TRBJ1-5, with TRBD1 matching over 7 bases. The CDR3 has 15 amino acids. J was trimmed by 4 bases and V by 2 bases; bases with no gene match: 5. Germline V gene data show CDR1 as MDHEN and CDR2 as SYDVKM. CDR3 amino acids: CASSLRQGNNQPQHF. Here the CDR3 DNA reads TGTGCCAGCAGTTTAAGACAGGGAAATAATCAGCCCCAGCATTTT.